What follows are 10 T cell receptor beta chains derived from one specimen sequenced in a study of T cell repertoires in cytomegalovirus infection. TCRdb used MiXCR to reprocess the reads, holding one entry per CDR3 protein. The data show approximately 630,000 distinct CDR3 sequences, roughly 26% seen once. Sequencing used CD8+ T cells from PBMCs. The receptors stem from a human donor in good health (CMV status not recorded). Some clones in this sample may be carry-over from other donors' samples.

This clonotype was detected a few times. The V call is TRBV12-3 or TRBV12-4, the J call TRBJ2-3; D is unresolved. Trimming removed 4 bases at V and 1 base at J, with 6 bases between. This CDR3 has 13 residues. The CDR3 nucleotides are TGTGCCAGCAGTTCCGCGGGCACAGATACGCAGTATTTT. Translating it yields CASSSAGTDTQYF.

There are many counts of this clonotype. V is TRBV27 and J is TRBJ2-1; D is possibly TRBD1 (6 bases). Germline-derived CDR1 and CDR2 are MNHEY and SMNVEV (reference sequence). V lost 4 bases and J lost 1, with 8 bases in between. This CDR3 contains 14 residues. The CDR3 reads CASSWQGSYNEQFF. The CDR3 region has the DNA TGTGCCAGCAGTTGGCAGGGGTCCTACAATGAGCAGTTCTTC.

This clonotype came up a few times. The chain carries TRBV15 and TRBJ1-5; D unclear. Germline CDR1 LNHNV, CDR2 YYDKDF (reference sequence). Trimming left V 1 base short and J 1 base short, with 5 bases between. The CDR3 extends over 14 amino acids. Here the CDR3 reads CATSRVGSNQPQHF. CDR3 coding DNA: TGTGCCACCAGCAGAGTAGGGAGCAATCAGCCCCAGCATTTT.

This clonotype was recorded a few times. V and J are TRBV19 and TRBJ2-2, with D possibly TRBD2 on 6 matching bases. This CDR3 region has 15 residues. Germline V gene sequence: CDR1 LNHDA, CDR2 SQIVND (reference sequence). Trimming took off 7 bases at V and 6 bases at J, with 18 bases between the two ends. In nucleotides, the CDR3 is TGTGCCAGTAATTGGCGCGGGGAAAGACCCGGGGAGCTGTTTTTT. It encodes CASNWRGERPGELFF.

This clonotype came up a few times. The chain employs TRBV14 and TRBJ2-7; the match to TRBD2 covers 9 bases. Germline V gives CDR1 SGHDN, CDR2 FVKESK. CDR3 length: 17 amino acids. J gave up 5 bases and V 0 bases, and 11 bases lay outside the gene matches. The CDR3 sequence: CASSQETPLAGFHEQYF. As DNA, the CDR3 is TGTGCCAGCAGCCAAGAAACACCTCTAGCGGGGTTCCACGAGCAGTACTTC.

This clonotype was seen a handful of times. The chain joins TRBV6-4 to TRBJ2-1; D is possibly TRBD1 (5 bases). Per germline, CDR1 MRHNA and CDR2 SNTAGT. CDR3 length equals 12 residues. Trimming left V 0 bases short and J 9 bases short, with 6 bases between. CDR3 sequence reads: CASSDSRGEQFF. For the CDR3, the DNA is TGTGCCAGCAGTGACTCAAGGGGTGAGCAGTTCTTC.

This clonotype was seen ten or more times. V and J are TRBV4-3 and TRBJ2-6; D gene uncertain. The CDR3 is 14 residues long. V was clipped by 7 bases and J by 0 bases, with 7 bases between them. Germline-derived CDR1 and CDR2 are LGHNA and YSLEER. The chain's CDR3 is CASTITSGANVLTF. The DNA of the CDR3 is TGCGCCAGCACAATTACCTCTGGGGCCAACGTCCTGACTTTC.

This clonotype has only a few counts. This chain connects TRBV19 to TRBJ1-3, with D perhaps TRBD1 (6 bases). Germline lookup yields CDR1 LNHDA and CDR2 SQIVND (reference sequence). This CDR3 is built from 16 residues. V gave up 6 bases and J gave up 0 bases, with 15 bases separating them. DNA for the CDR3: TGTGCCAGTAGATCTTCCGGGACATTCTCTGGAAACACCATATATTTT. Amino acid sequence: CASRSSGTFSGNTIYF.

The gene calls are TRBV4-1 and TRBJ2-1; D gene unclear. The CDR3 consists of 14 residues. In germline, CDR1 is MGHRA, CDR2 YSYEKL. Trimming took off 4 bases at V and 7 bases at J, with 14 bases between the two ends. The CDR3 here is CASSPPAEVNEQFF. The CDR3 nucleotides are TGCGCCAGCAGCCCTCCCGCCGAGGTAAATGAGCAGTTCTTC.

The chain couples TRBV29-1 to TRBJ1-1; 7 positions agree with TRBD1. The CDR3 spans 13 residues. V shed 5 bases and J 1 base; nucleotides not matched to a gene: 4. Germline CDR1 SQVTM, CDR2 ANQGSEA. The CDR3 sequence: CSVRQGSNTEAFF. In nucleotides, the CDR3 is TGCAGCGTTAGACAGGGATCGAACACTGAAGCTTTCTTT.